The subject of this entry is one TCR beta chain. Clones were sequenced by immunoSEQ multiplex PCR, and TCRdb holds only the in-frame ones, with some missing. The table shows some 54,000 clones, with 93% occurring only once. Germline V gives CDR1 SGHTA, CDR2 FQGNSA. The CDR3 sequence is 15 residues long. Trimming cost V 1 base and J 0 bases, with 10 bases left between them. The sample originates from a study of T cell changes during pregnancy in multiple sclerosis. The rearrangement uses TRBV7-2 and TRBJ2-7; tentative D call: TRBD2 (5 bases). This receptor was identified in a female donor with multiple sclerosis, enrolled in a pregnancy study. The sequences come from peripheral blood, collected after pregnancy. This CDR3 reads CASSLGAGISYEQYF. The CDR3 coding sequence is TGTGCCAGCAGCTTAGGGGCCGGGATCTCCTACGAGCAGTACTTC.